This T cell receptor beta chain was captured by sequencing in a study of glioma-infiltrating T cells after dendritic cell vaccination. Study as a whole: Dendritic cell vaccine was injected intradermally three times, biweekly.

The V and J ends lost 4 bases and 5 bases respectively, with 21 bases between them. CDR1 is SGHRS, CDR2 YFSETQ, per germline. The CDR3 is 16 amino acids. The PCR used 60 V beta and 13 J beta primers. Here immunoSEQ multiplex PCR was the method, and the copy in TCRdb shows in-frame clones only, minus some. The data hold around 62,000 clones, with 82% observed a single time. Isocitrate dehydrogenase mutation was absent in all glioblastoma patients. The clonotype was recovered from a human donor with glioblastoma. V and J are TRBV5-1 and TRBJ2-5; weak D call: TRBD2 (5 bases). Specimen: blood, collected before dendritic cell vaccination. CDR3 region: CASSLGTGVIRETQYF. The CDR3 region has the DNA TGCGCCAGCAGCCTAGGCACCGGGGTCATCCGGGAGACCCAGTACTTC. The variable domain in full, completed from reference TRBV5-1 and TRBJ2-5, reads KAGVTQTPRYLIKTRGQQVTLSCSPISGHRSVSWYQQTPGQGLQFLFEYFSETQRNKGNFPGRFSGRQFSNSRSEMNVSTLELGDSALYLCASSLGTGVIRETQYFGPGTRLLVL.